This T cell receptor (beta chain) was identified in a study of control samples from healthy donors and cancer patients. V shed 1 base, J shed 9 bases, and the junction held 10 bases outside the gene matches. Germline assignment: CDR1 SGHTS and CDR2 YDEGEE. CDR3 length: 15 residues. The protocol was immunoSEQ multiplex PCR, while the TCRdb copy is restricted to in-frame clones and leaves out a portion. The table has around 100,000 clones, about 89% seen once; the top ten hold about 20%. Specimen: PBMCs. The gene calls are TRBV5-8 and TRBJ2-7, with TRBD1 identical over 10 bases. This receptor was taken from a man in his 60s with lung cancer. The CDR3 here is CASSLTSGTGASQYV. CDR3 nucleotide sequence: TGTGCCAGCAGCTTGACTTCCGGGACAGGGGCGTCGCAGTACGTC.